This T cell receptor beta chain originates from a study of metastatic and nonmetastatic thyroid tumors. Across the study: Across blood and tumor or nodule tissue, repertoires from malignant and benign thyroid patients were compared with one another.

Thyroid surgery was preceded by no treatment in any patient. This CDR3 comprises 15 residues. The germline V gene has CDR1 SGHRS and CDR2 YFSETQ. Trimming stripped 4 bases from V and 7 bases from J, with 15 bases between. This clone was counted many times. TCRdb re-called the PCR reads via MiXCR. This sample has about 15,000 clones, with roughly a fifth found just once. This sequence was found in a female donor with papillary thyroid cancer or a benign thyroid nodule (not recorded which). Some clones in this sample may be carry-over from other donors' samples. The rearrangement links TRBV5-1 to TRBJ1-6; weak D call: TRBD1 (5 bases). The sequenced sample consisted of blood. CDR3 nucleotide sequence: TGCGCCAGCAGCCCAACGGAGGGGCGAAATTCACCCCTCCACTTT. Translated, it gives CASSPTEGRNSPLHF.